This paragraph reports one TCR beta chain. The entry originates in a study of blood T cell repertoires in COVID-19. Trimming took off 3 bases at V and 8 bases at J, with 14 bases between the two ends. This CDR3 is 13 amino acids long. The V gene's germline CDR1 is SGDLS and CDR2 YYNGEE. TCRdb's copy holds only in-frame clones and misses some; the assay was immunoSEQ multiplex PCR. In the table there are 300,000 to 400,000 clones, 86% of which are singletons. This chain uses TRBV9 with TRBJ1-1, with D perhaps TRBD1 (6 bases). This receptor was identified in a woman aged 55-70 years with COVID-19, enrolled during active disease. Sequencing was done on a sample of peripheral blood. The CDR3 reads CASSASNRVEAFF. DNA for the CDR3: TGTGCCAGCAGCGCATCCAACAGGGTCGAAGCTTTCTTT.